This T cell receptor (beta chain) stems from a study of cytomegalovirus exposure and HLA in healthy donors. Whole-study results and caveats: Per a prior analysis, the majority of TCR beta V segments were productive roughly 90% or roughly 30% of the time.

J gave up 7 bases and V 4 bases, and 8 bases lay outside the gene matches. Looked up from germline, CDR1 is SGHRS and CDR2 is YFSETQ. The CDR3 has 14 residues. These donors counted as nominally healthy when sampled, but unrecorded immune exposures were likely. Points on this clone: Its specificity is unknown.

This PCR relied on a set of 60 Vbeta primers and 13 Jbeta primers. Some clones are missing from TCRdb's copy, which holds only in-frame ones; the method was immunoSEQ multiplex PCR. The repertoire consists of over 70,000 clones, with roughly four fifths occurring once and the leading ten covering 3.7%. The sequenced material came from PBMCs. This chain uses TRBV5-1 with TRBJ2-4; TRBD1 aligns across 7 bases. The source of this sequence is a man younger than 45 in good health and CMV-seronegative. For the CDR3, the DNA is TGCGCCAGCAGCACTTCAGGGGGTGGGAACATTCAGTACTTC. Its protein product is CASSTSGGGNIQYF.